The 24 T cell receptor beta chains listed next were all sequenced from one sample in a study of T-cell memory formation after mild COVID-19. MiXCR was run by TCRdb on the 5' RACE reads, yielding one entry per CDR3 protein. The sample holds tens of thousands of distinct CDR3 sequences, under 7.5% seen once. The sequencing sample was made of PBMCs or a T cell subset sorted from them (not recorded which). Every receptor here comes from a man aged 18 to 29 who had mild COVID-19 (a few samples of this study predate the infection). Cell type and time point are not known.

For the CDR3, the DNA is TGTGCCAGCAGCCTTCAGGACGCGGGTGAAGCTTTCTTT. It encodes CASSLQDAGEAFF. The rearrangement joins TRBV3-1 to TRBJ1-1; D unclear. This CDR3 has 13 amino acids. Germline V CDR1 and CDR2: LGHDT, YNNKEL (reference sequence). V lost 4 bases and J 7 bases, leaving 13 bases between the germline ends.

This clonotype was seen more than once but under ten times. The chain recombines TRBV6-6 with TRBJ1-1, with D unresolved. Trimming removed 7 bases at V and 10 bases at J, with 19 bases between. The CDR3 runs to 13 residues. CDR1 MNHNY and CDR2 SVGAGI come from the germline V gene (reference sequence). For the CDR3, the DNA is TGTGCCAGCACCCCAGAACGGTACGGGGTAGCTTTCTTT. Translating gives CASTPERYGVAFF.

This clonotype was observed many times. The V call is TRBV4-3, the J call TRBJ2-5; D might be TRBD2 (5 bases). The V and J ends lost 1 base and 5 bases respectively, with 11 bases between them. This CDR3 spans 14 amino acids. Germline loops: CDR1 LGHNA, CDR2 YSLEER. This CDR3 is CASSQVGGSETQYF. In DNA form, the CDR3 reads TGCGCCAGCAGCCAAGTTGGAGGCTCGGAGACCCAGTACTTC.

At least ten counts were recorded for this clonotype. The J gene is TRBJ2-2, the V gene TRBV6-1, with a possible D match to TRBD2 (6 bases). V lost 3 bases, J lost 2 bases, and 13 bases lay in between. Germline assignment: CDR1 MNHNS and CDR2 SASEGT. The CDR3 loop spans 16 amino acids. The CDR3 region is CASSDRPGENTGELFF. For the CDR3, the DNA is TGTGCCAGCAGTGATAGGCCGGGGGAAAACACCGGGGAGCTGTTTTTT.

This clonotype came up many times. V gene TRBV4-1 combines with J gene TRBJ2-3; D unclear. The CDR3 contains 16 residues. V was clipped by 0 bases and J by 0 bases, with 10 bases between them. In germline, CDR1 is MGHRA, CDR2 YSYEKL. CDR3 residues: CASSQEAPPSTDTQYF. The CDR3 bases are TGCGCCAGCAGCCAAGAAGCTCCCCCCAGCACAGATACGCAGTATTTT.

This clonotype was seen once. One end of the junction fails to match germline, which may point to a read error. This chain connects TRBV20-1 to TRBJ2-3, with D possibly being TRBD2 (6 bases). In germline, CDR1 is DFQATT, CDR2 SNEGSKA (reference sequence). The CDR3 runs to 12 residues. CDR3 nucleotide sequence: TGCAGTGCTAGATCAGAAGCGGGTACGAAGTATTTT. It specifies CSARSEAGTKYF.

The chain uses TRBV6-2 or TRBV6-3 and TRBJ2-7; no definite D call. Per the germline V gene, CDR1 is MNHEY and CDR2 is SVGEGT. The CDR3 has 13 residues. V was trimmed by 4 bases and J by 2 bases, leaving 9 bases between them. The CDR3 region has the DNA TGTGCCAGCAGTTCACAGCTCACCTACGAGCAGTACGTC. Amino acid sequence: CASSSQLTYEQYV.

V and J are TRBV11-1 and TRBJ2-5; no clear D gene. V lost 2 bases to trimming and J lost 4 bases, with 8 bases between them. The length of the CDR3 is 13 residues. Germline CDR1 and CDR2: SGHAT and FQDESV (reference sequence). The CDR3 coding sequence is TGTGCCAGCAGCTTAAGAAGGGCAGAGACCCAGTACTTC. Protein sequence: CASSLRRAETQYF. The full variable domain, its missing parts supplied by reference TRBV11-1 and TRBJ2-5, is EAEVAQSPRYKITEKSQAVAFWCDPISGHATLYWYRQILGQGPELLVQFQDESVVDDSQLPKDRFSAERLKGVDSTLKIQPAELGDSAMYLCASSLRRAETQYFGPGTRLLVL.

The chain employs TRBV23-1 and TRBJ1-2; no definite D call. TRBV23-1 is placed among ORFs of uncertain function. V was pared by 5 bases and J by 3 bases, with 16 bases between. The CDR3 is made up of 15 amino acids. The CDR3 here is CASSNRSPGDYGYTF. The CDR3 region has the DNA TGCGCCAGCAGTAATCGGTCCCCGGGAGACTATGGCTACACCTTC.

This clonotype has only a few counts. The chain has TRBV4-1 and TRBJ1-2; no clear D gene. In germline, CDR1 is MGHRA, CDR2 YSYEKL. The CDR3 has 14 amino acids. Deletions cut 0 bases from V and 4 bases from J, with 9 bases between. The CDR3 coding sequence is TGCGCCAGCAGCCAAGAGTCCTCGGGCTATGGCTACACCTTC. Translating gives CASSQESSGYGYTF.

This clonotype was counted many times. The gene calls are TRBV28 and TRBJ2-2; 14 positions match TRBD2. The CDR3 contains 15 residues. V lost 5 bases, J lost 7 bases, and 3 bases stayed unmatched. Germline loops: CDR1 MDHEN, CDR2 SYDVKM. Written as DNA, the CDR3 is TGTGCCAGCAGTCGGACTAGCGGGAGGATCGGGGAGCTGTTTTTT. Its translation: CASSRTSGRIGELFF. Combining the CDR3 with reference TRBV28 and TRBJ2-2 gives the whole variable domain DVKVTQSSRYLVKRTGEKVFLECVQDMDHENMFWYRQDPGLGLRLIYFSYDVKMKEKGDIPEGYSVSREKKERFSLILESASTNQTSMYLCASSRTSGRIGELFFGEGSRLTVL.

CDR3 residues: CASSESGVGNTIYF. The CDR3 DNA sequence: TGTGCCAGCAGTGAATCAGGAGTTGGAAACACCATATATTTT. This rearrangement joins TRBV25-1 to TRBJ1-3; no definite D call. Germline CDR1 MGHDK, CDR2 SYGVNS. The CDR3 runs 14 residues. With 1 base removed from V and 3 bases from J, the gap between germline ends came to 7 bases.

CDR3 coding DNA: TGCGCCAGCAGCTATAGACAGGGGATAAACACTGAAGCTTTCTTT. Amino acids: CASSYRQGINTEAFF. The gene calls are TRBV5-1 and TRBJ1-1; the match to TRBD1 covers 8 bases. Trimming cost V 3 bases and J 2 bases; bases outside gene matches: 6. Germline CDR1 SGHRS, CDR2 YFSETQ. The CDR3 extends over 15 amino acids.

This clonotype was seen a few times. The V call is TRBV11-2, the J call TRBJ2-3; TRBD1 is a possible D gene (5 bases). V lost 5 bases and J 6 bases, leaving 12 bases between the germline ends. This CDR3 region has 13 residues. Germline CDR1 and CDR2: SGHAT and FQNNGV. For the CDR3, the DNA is TGTGCCAGCAGCCCAGGGATTTCGGATACGCAGTATTTT. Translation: CASSPGISDTQYF.

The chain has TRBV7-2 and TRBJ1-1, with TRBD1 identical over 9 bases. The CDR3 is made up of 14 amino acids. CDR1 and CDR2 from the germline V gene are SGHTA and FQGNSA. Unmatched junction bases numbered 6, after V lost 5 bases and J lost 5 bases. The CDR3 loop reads CASSKDRGNTEAFF. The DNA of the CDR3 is TGTGCCAGCAGCAAGGACAGGGGCAATACTGAAGCTTTCTTT.

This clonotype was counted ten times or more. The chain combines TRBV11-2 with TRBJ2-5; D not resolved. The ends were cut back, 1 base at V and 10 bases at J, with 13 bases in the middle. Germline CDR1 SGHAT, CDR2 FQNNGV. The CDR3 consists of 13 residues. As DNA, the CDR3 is TGTGCCAGCAGCTTAGTACGCTCACCTAGCCAGTACTTC. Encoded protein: CASSLVRSPSQYF. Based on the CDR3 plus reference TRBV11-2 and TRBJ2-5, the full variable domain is EAGVAQSPRYKIIEKRQSVAFWCNPISGHATLYWYQQILGQGPKLLIQFQNNGVVDDSQLPKDRFSAERLKGVDSTLKIQPAKLEDSAVYLCASSLVRSPSQYFGPGTRLLVL.

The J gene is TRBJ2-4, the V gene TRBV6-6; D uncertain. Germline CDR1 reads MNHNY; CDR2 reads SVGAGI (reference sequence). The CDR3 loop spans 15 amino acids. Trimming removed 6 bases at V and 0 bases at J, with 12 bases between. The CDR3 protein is CASSDGPLAKNIQYF. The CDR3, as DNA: TGTGCCAGCAGCGACGGCCCATTAGCCAAAAACATTCAGTACTTC.

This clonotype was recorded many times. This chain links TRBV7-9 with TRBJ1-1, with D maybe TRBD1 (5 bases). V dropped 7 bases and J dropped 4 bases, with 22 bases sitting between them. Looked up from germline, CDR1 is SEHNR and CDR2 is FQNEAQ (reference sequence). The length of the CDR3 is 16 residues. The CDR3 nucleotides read TGTGCCAGCATCCCCCCTCACCACCGGGGGGGCACTGAAGCTTTCTTT. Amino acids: CASIPPHHRGGTEAFF.

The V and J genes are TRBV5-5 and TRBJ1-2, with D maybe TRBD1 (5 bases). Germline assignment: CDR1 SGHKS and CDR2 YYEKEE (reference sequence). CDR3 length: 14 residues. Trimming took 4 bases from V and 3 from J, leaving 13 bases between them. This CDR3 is CASSPLGGHYGYTF. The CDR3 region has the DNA TGTGCCAGCAGCCCCTTGGGGGGTCACTATGGCTACACCTTC.

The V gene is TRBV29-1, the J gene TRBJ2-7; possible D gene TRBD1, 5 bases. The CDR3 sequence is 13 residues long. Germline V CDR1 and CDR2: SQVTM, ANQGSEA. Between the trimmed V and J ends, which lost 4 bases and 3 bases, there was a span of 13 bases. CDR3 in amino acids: CSVVALDSYEQYV. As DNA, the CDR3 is TGCAGCGTTGTGGCTCTCGACAGCTACGAGCAGTACGTC.

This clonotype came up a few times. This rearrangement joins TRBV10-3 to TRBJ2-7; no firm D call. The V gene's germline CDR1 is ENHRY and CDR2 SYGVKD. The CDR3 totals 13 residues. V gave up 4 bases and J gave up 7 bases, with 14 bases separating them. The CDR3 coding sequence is TGTGCCATCAGTGTTGTCAGAGGTCAAGAGCAGTACGTC. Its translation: CAISVVRGQEQYV.

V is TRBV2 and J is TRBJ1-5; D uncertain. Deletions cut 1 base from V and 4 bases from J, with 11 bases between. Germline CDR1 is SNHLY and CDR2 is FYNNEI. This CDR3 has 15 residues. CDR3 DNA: TGTGCCAGCAGTGAAGAGGGCCGGATAAATCAGCCCCAGCATTTT. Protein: CASSEEGRINQPQHF.

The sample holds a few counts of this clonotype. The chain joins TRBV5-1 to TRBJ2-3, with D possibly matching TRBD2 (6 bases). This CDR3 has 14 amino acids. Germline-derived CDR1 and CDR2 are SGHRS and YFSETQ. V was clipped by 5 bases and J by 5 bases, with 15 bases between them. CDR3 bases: TGCGCCAGCAGGACGCGGGGCGTGGGAGATACGCAGTATTTT. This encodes CASRTRGVGDTQYF.

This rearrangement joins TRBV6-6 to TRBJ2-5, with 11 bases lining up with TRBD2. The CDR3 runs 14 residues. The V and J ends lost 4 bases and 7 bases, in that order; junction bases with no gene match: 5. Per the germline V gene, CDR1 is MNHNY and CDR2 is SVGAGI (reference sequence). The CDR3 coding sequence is TGTGCCAGCAGTTCAGGGACTAGCGGAGTGACCCAGTACTTC. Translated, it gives CASSSGTSGVTQYF.